The clone carrying this T cell receptor (beta chain) turned up a few times. The antigen remains unidentified. This sample is part of a study of post-analysis software for immune sequencing data. The CDR3 runs to 14 residues. After removal of 4 bases from V and 12 bases from J, the junction contained 10 bases not matched to a gene. Germline assignment: CDR1 SGHRS and CDR2 YFSETQ. General observations from the study: The study found significantly lower normalized Chao1 diversity in multiple sclerosis patients than in controls. Controls had lower frequencies than patients of about 5 TRBV segments, which included TRBV5-6, TRBV5-1 and TRBV20-1. By F measure, strong co-clustering occurred among samples prepared in the same batch.

The TCR beta cDNA libraries carried unique molecular identifiers. From the PCR reads, TCRdb called clonotypes with MiXCR, one entry per CDR3 protein. The profile covers about 770,000 distinct CDR3 sequences, with around 45% appearing a single time and roughly 4.9% taken by the ten largest. V and J are TRBV5-1 and TRBJ2-1, with 10 bases that match TRBD2. The specimen was blood. This TCR was sampled from a girl aged 10-17 years with multiple sclerosis. The DNA of the CDR3 is TGCGCCAGCAGCAAAGGACTAGCGGAGGCTGGGCAGTTCTTC. The encoded protein is CASSKGLAEAGQFF.